This T cell receptor beta chain was identified during a study of cytomegalovirus exposure and HLA in healthy donors (dated by TCRdb to 2016 to 2017). For the study in its entirety: An earlier analysis of roughly 610 of the donors reported 250 to 350 Gb of sequence data and 100 million to 120 million unique TCR beta sequences obtained from approximately 180 million T cells. The T cell repertoires of under 700 subjects were profiled by immunosequencing and related to cytomegalovirus serostatus. Along with the approximately 700-subject first cohort, a separate validation cohort of more than 90 different subjects was used. Class I and class II HLA loci were covered by the typing at four-digit resolution. Donor age, sex, ethnicity and CMV serostatus were compiled alongside the repertoire data. The later analysis used no new phenotypic data to find candidate immune exposures, relying instead on TCR beta sequences and their occurrence across donors. The number of donors typed differed by locus, with about 620-630 for A, B, C, DRB1 and DQB1, 522 for DQA1, 600 to 610 for DPA1, and over 400 for DPB1. Of the 398 genotyped donors, about 80% fell in the genetic ancestry cluster associated with self-reported Caucasian donors. The aim of the study was to test whether cataloging public T cell receptors could identify signatures of past pathogen exposure. An earlier analysis of around 580 of the donors used high-throughput TCR beta sequencing to judge whether each TCR beta V gene segment behaved as functional or pseudogenic. Four or five DR-DQ haplotypes were handled as single units for association and clustering because linkage in the cohort was strong. To study patterns of TCR occurrence, a later analysis re-analyzed previously published TCR beta repertoires from 500 to 850 donors and added high-resolution HLA genotyping. Roughly 290 gigabases of sequencing data and tens of millions of unique TCR sequences made up an early release that covered under 750 HLA-typed donors. On average, approximately 250,000 unique TCR beta nucleotide sequences were sequenced per donor among about 400 genotyped donors of the cohort, with around 19% of those sequences being non-productive. A later genetic analysis took genome-wide SNP genotypes for 398 of the 666 donors and used that subset as a discovery cohort. To predict cytomegalovirus infection status, the study brought together high-throughput TCR immunosequencing, statistical association of individual TCRs with disease status, and machine learning. Every repertoire in the discovery cohort had been generated on one and the same sequencing platform. Results the study describes overall, beyond this receptor: According to a later analysis, parvovirus B19, influenza, CMV and Epstein-Barr virus appeared linked to several top co-occurrence clusters. When HLA alleles, especially DR and DQ, strongly co-occurred, TCR associations were difficult to assign to individual alleles. CMV serostatus was the only immune exposure information available for the cohort. In a later analysis, TCR association rates were found to vary across HLA loci, with the most associated TCRs seen for DRB1 alleles and the fewest for HLA-C alleles. In a later analysis, some 17,000 TCR beta sequences were associated with specific HLA alleles at a false discovery rate of 0.05. It was suggested by the authors that the approach could potentially be generalized to other disease states and immunological phenotypes. Cytomegalovirus status was reported to be diagnosed by the classifier with high specificity and sensitivity in both the original and validation cohorts. Only TCR beta chains were sequenced in this cohort, and the absence of alpha or paired-chain data limited detectable features. In vitro tests confirmed that a few of the cytomegalovirus-associated TCR beta chains recognize cytomegalovirus antigens. A further reported finding was that TCR beta sequences accurately predicted the HLA-A and HLA-B alleles for most subjects in the first cohort. HLA typing was unavailable for some donors at each locus, so association tests used only the typed subset. Correlated functional status among segregating V segments might reflect linkage disequilibrium, but an unknown experimental factor could not be ruled out. Because the 87-base-pair reads could not distinguish some IMGT-functional V segments, including TRBV6-2 and TRBV6-3, those segments were excluded. An earlier analysis of approximately 590 of the donors showed that most TCR beta V segments appeared in productive rearrangements either about 87% or about 30% of the time, which broadly matched IMGT annotations. Roughly uniform sequencing depth across donors was assumed in presence/absence analyses, although this assumption may not hold. A total of 150 to 200 TCR beta chains were listed by the study as associated with cytomegalovirus. Because counts were too low, roughly 17 rarely observed V segments, including chromosome 9 orphons, were left out of the earlier analysis of 500 to 750 of the donors. According to a later genetic analysis, donors in an Asian-associated ancestry cluster had fewer N-insertions in productive TCRs than the approximately 710-donor mean. Most CMV-associated TCR beta chains appeared to be HLA-restricted in a later analysis, and the HLA associations seemed to be driven largely by CMV exposure. In a later genetic analysis, a missense DCLRE1C variant was associated with V-gene and J-gene trimming of TCR beta chains, and the association was replicated in an independent cohort. Most TCR sequences were observed very rarely across donors, whereas some public TCRs were present in many individuals. The sequencing pipeline was judged likely to have produced a cluster of highly shared sequence variants as a technical artifact. Compared with equally common non-associated chains, HLA-associated TCR beta chains in a later analysis were more clonally expanded and had lower generation probabilities.

The cohort consisted of 670 or so healthy bone marrow donors. At the time of sampling, all cohort members were nominally healthy, though unrecorded immune exposures were likely present. The donor tested CMV seronegative, placing the donor among the 300 to 450 seronegative members of the cohort. A peripheral blood sample was collected from each donor, and TCR beta sequencing was performed on peripheral blood mononuclear cells. The Qiagen DNeasy Blood Extraction Kit was used to extract genomic DNA from the blood cell samples. From the cysteine up to the phenylalanine, the CDR3 has a length of 15 residues. The retained sequence is limited to the CDR3, 45 bases, with the frame set at the first base. The germline V and J ends show losses of 1 base and 11 bases respectively, and no gene match explains 4 bases of the junction. In the germline V gene, CDR1 corresponds to MNHNS and CDR2 to SASEGT. Preparation of the library involved the immunoSEQ multiplex PCR assay. The multiplex PCR relied on a mix of 60 forward primers for TCR Vbeta segments and 13 reverse primers for TCR Jbeta segments. A multiplex PCR assay on genomic DNA amplified the CDR3 region of rearranged TCR beta genes. The Illumina HiSeq System was used to sequence the amplified TCR beta libraries as 87-base-pair reads. The source study handled its data this way. Across the 666 repertoires, a later analysis counted tens of millions of unique TCR beta chains, around 11 million of which were shared by at least two donors. Raw reads were error-corrected and collapsed into unique sequences by a nearest-neighbor algorithm in which closely related sequences were merged to remove PCR and sequencing errors. V, D and J gene segments were assigned by aligning CDR3 sequences to IMGT reference sequences. For a sequence to be retained, a match of at least six nucleotides was required to both a V gene segment and a J gene segment. Rearrangements were classified as productive when the CDR3 lacked stop codons and remained in frame with V and J, and all other rearrangements were classified as non-productive. CDR3 was defined by IMGT convention, running from the second conserved V-encoded cysteine to the conserved J-encoded phenylalanine. The earlier analysis of about 620 of the donors excluded sequences that lacked an unambiguous match to a single V gene segment. In an earlier analysis of roughly 500 of the donors, V segments were called functional above 56.7% productive rearrangements and were called segregating when the between-donor standard deviation exceeded 5%. A statistical classification framework was built to diagnose cytomegalovirus status from the catalog of TCR beta chain sequences. In a later analysis, TCR nucleotide sequences were compared against IMGT/GENE-DB human TR gene sequences so that V and J genes could be assigned. The TCRdist pipeline was used in a later analysis to assign CDR3 sequences and most-parsimonious VDJ recombination scenarios. In a later analysis, each TCR beta chain was defined by its CDR3 amino acid sequence together with its V-gene family, and reads without a unique V-gene family were excluded. To address suspected cross-contamination and a sequencing artifact, a later analysis removed 592 highly shared, low-generation-probability nucleotide sequences. A later analysis calculated a clonal expansion index for each public chain from normalized within-repertoire ranks of inferred template counts. In a later analysis, generation probabilities were computed with a VDJ recombination model fitted to out-of-frame rearrangements, and the resulting probabilities were checked against IGoR. In a later analysis, hypergeometric tests were used to score TCR-TCR, TCR-HLA and TCR-CMV co-occurrence, with a repertoire-size bias correction applied to TCR pairs. False discovery rates were estimated in a later analysis by permuting HLA or CMV assignments 20 times. In a later analysis, co-occurring TCRs were grouped with DBSCAN, and TCRdist sequence similarity was added when clustering was performed within HLA-allele-positive subsets. Repertoires with fewer than 30,000 or more than 120,000 public chains, plus five repertoires with anomalous nucleotide sharing, were excluded from co-occurrence clustering. Sourced from immuneACCESS, this table was stored by TCRdb with only in-frame sequences that have V and J called. A share of the clones is absent; for the studies checked, an unresolved V gene accounts for under half, and the remainder has no known explanation. V, J and clone size are taken as reported in that table, and D and trimming were inferred from the DNA itself. The sample yields about 200,000 clones; approximately 80% were counted once. The ten biggest clones cover about 1.7% of the sample.

This clone has just one count. Its recognized antigen is unknown. Per-base quality was not reported, and no clone a single base away is much larger than it. The chain employs TRBV6-1 and TRBJ2-2; TRBD2 aligns with 13 central bases. The sequence derives from a man aged 45-60 years in good health and CMV-seronegative. Input material: PBMCs. The CDR3 region: CASSEGLAGGSELFF. The bases are TGTGCCAGCAGTGAAGGACTAGCGGGAGGAAGCGAGCTGTTTTTT.